The 27 T cell receptor beta chains below come from one sample, sequenced in a study of blood T cell repertoires in COVID-19. Sequencing was performed with immunoSEQ multiplex PCR; in TCRdb, only in-frame clones are kept and a portion is missing. The sample includes 110,000 to 150,000 clones, 79% of them seen just once. The sample consisted of peripheral blood. These receptors all come from a man aged 50 or older with active or convalescent COVID-19.

The V gene is TRBV7-2, the J gene TRBJ2-7, with 7 bases lining up with TRBD1. Germline V gene data show CDR1 as SGHTA and CDR2 as FQGNSA. J lost 3 bases, V lost 1 base, and 6 bases had no gene match. This CDR3 contains 15 residues. The CDR3: CASSLEGTADYEQYF. In DNA form, the CDR3 reads TGTGCCAGCAGCTTAGAGGGGACAGCCGACTACGAGCAGTACTTC.

The genes are TRBV3-1 (or the pseudogene TRBV3-2) and TRBJ2-3, with 7 bases matching TRBD2. Germline lookup yields CDR1 LGHDT and CDR2 YNNKEL (reference sequence). The CDR3 extends over 15 amino acids. With V trimmed by 5 bases and J by 0 bases, 5 bases remained unmatched. The CDR3 sequence: CASSSSGLSTDTQYF. The CDR3 DNA is TGTGCCAGCAGCTCTAGCGGACTTAGCACAGATACGCAGTATTTT.

This clone was recorded a few times. The chain carries TRBV4-1 and TRBJ2-5; 7 bases map to TRBD1. The germline CDR1 and CDR2 sequences are MGHRA and YSYEKL. This CDR3 contains 15 residues. Losses at the gene ends were 1 base for V and 0 bases for J; bases not matched to a gene: 2. The CDR3 DNA sequence: TGCGCCAGCAGCCAAGGGGACAGATACCAAGAGACCCAGTACTTC. Translating gives CASSQGDRYQETQYF.

The chain recombines TRBV19 with TRBJ1-2; D is unresolved. V was shortened by 5 bases and J by 5 bases, with 15 bases between the two germline ends. Per germline, CDR1 LNHDA and CDR2 SQIVND (reference sequence). The CDR3 is 14 residues long. As DNA, the CDR3 is TGTGCCAGTAGTGAAGCCCGAAGGGAGTATGGCTACACCTTC. This encodes CASSEARREYGYTF.

V is TRBV7-2 and J is TRBJ2-7; TRBD2 might be the D (6 bases). Germline lookup yields CDR1 SGHTA and CDR2 FQGNSA. The CDR3 extends over 13 amino acids. Trimming shortened V by 5 bases and J by 6 bases, and 14 bases separated the two germline ends. The CDR3, as DNA: TGTGCCAGCAGCGTTAGGGAGGAAGGCGAGCAGTACTTC. As protein: CASSVREEGEQYF.

The genes are TRBV2 and TRBJ1-1, with unresolved D. V lost 6 bases and J lost 0, with 14 bases in between. This CDR3 has 15 amino acids. In germline, CDR1 is SNHLY, CDR2 FYNNEI. The CDR3 loop reads CASSPRGGLNTEAFF. The DNA of the CDR3 is TGTGCCAGCAGCCCTCGGGGAGGGCTGAACACTGAAGCTTTCTTT.

The CDR3 nucleotides read TGTGCCAGCAGCTCGGTGAGGGGGTGGATGGGCTACACCTTC. Protein sequence: CASSSVRGWMGYTF. The chain uses TRBV11-2 and TRBJ1-2; a weak D match, TRBD1 (6 bases). The CDR3 has 14 amino acids. With 4 bases removed from V and 8 bases from J, the gap between germline ends came to 17 bases. The germline V gene has CDR1 SGHAT and CDR2 FQNNGV.

The chain employs TRBV27 and TRBJ2-1; perhaps TRBD2 as D (5 bases). There are 15 residues in the CDR3. The V gene lost 2 bases and the J gene lost 0 bases, with 8 bases spanning the gap. Germline CDR1 and CDR2: MNHEY and SMNVEV (reference sequence). The DNA for the CDR3 is TGTGCCAGCAGTTTAGTGAGGGTCTCCTACAATGAGCAGTTCTTC. It specifies CASSLVRVSYNEQFF.

This chain connects TRBV19 to TRBJ1-5, with TRBD1 as a possible D gene (5 bases). The CDR3 has 16 residues. Germline lookup yields CDR1 LNHDA and CDR2 SQIVND (reference sequence). Trimming shortened V by 7 bases and J by 0 bases, and 16 bases separated the two germline ends. CDR3: CASTPRGDHSNQPQHF. In nucleotides, the CDR3 is TGTGCCAGTACCCCTAGGGGTGACCATAGCAATCAGCCCCAGCATTTT.

This clone has just one count. The chain uses TRBV19 and TRBJ2-1; 7 positions match TRBD2. J lost 2 bases, V lost 4 bases, and 11 bases had no gene match. CDR1 is LNHDA, CDR2 SQIVND, per germline (reference sequence). The CDR3 sequence is 17 residues long. Here the CDR3 reads CASSRSPSGAPYNEQFF. The CDR3 nucleotides are TGTGCCAGTAGTAGGAGTCCTAGCGGAGCCCCCTACAATGAGCAGTTCTTC.

J is TRBJ2-1 and V is TRBV27, with a tentative D call TRBD2 (6 bases). The CDR3 covers 12 residues. Between the trimmed V and J ends, which lost 9 bases and 4 bases, there was a span of 10 bases. Germline lookup yields CDR1 MNHEY and CDR2 SMNVEV (reference sequence). Written as DNA, the CDR3 is TGTGCCAGTAGCGGTTCTTACAATGAGCAGTTCTTC. Translating it yields CASSGSYNEQFF.

The rearrangement links TRBV19 to TRBJ2-2; TRBD1 matches at 8 bases. From germline, CDR1 is LNHDA and CDR2 SQIVND (reference sequence). This CDR3 spans 16 amino acids. J lost 3 bases, V lost 5 bases, and 8 bases had no gene match. DNA of the CDR3: TGTGCCAGTAGTTTCCCCGGGACAGGTTACACCGGGGAGCTGTTTTTT. This gives the protein CASSFPGTGYTGELFF. Based on the CDR3 plus reference TRBV19 and TRBJ2-2, the full variable domain is DGGITQSPKYLFRKEGQNVTLSCEQNLNHDAMYWYRQDPGQGLRLIYYSQIVNDFQKGDIAEGYSVSREKKESFPLTVTSAQKNPTAFYLCASSFPGTGYTGELFFGEGSRLTVL.

This clone appeared once. The chain joins TRBV11-2 to TRBJ2-7; 9 nucleotides agree with TRBD2. Germline CDR1 reads SGHAT; CDR2 reads FQNNGV. The CDR3 runs to 14 residues. J gave up 3 bases and V 6 bases, and 6 bases lay outside the gene matches. CDR3 residues: CASSFGTSSYEQYF. CDR3 DNA sequence: TGTGCCAGCAGTTTCGGGACTAGCAGCTACGAGCAGTACTTC.

The V call is TRBV19, the J call TRBJ1-6; 11 nucleotides line up with TRBD1. This CDR3 contains 15 residues. Germline assignment: CDR1 LNHDA and CDR2 SQIVND (reference sequence). V dropped 9 bases and J dropped 9; count of bases not matched to a gene: 10. CDR3 loop: CASALLGTGGSPLHF. The CDR3 DNA reads as TGTGCCAGCGCCCTCCTGGGGACAGGGGGTTCACCCCTCCACTTT.

Details on this clone: This same CDR3 is encoded by further DNA sequences in the sample. The chain employs TRBV20-1 and TRBJ1-2, with a possible D match to TRBD1 (5 bases). V was cut by 6 bases and J by 3 bases, with 8 bases left in between. This CDR3 spans 11 amino acids. Germline V gene lookup returns CDR1 DFQATT and CDR2 SNEGSKA (reference sequence). CDR3 in DNA: TGCAGTGCCCGGGGGGACTATGGCTACACCTTC. Protein product: CSARGDYGYTF.

This chain uses TRBV27 with TRBJ2-5, with D perhaps TRBD2 (6 bases). The CDR3 is 13 residues long. The germline gives CDR1 MNHEY, CDR2 SMNVEV (reference sequence). The germline V and J ends were trimmed by 4 bases and 5 bases, with 11 bases remaining between them. This CDR3 is CASSSQGGETQYF. The CDR3 DNA sequence: TGTGCCAGCAGTTCCCAAGGAGGGGAGACCCAGTACTTC.

This clone has just one count. The gene calls are TRBV19 and TRBJ1-3; the match to TRBD1 covers 7 bases. J lost 2 bases, V lost 3 bases, and 7 bases had no gene match. This CDR3 is 16 amino acids long. Germline values: CDR1 LNHDA, CDR2 SQIVND (reference sequence). CDR3 bases: TGTGCCAGTAGTATTATAACAGGGGCGACTGGAAACACCATATATTTT. It translates to CASSIITGATGNTIYF.

This sequence joins TRBV25-1 and TRBJ1-4, with 8 bases aligning to TRBD1. The V gene's germline CDR1 is MGHDK and CDR2 SYGVNS. V lost 3 bases and J lost 8; bases outside the gene matches: 8. The CDR3 extends over 15 amino acids. The CDR3 nucleotides read TGTGCCAGCAGTGATCCCAGGGGGCTTGGGGAAAAACTGTTTTTT. Translation: CASSDPRGLGEKLFF.

As regards this clone: A clone one base away is much larger, so this may be a read error. The V and J genes are TRBV7-9 and TRBJ2-5, with D possibly being TRBD1 (5 bases). V was trimmed by 2 bases and J by 5 bases, leaving 24 bases between them. CDR1 is SEHNR and CDR2 is FQNEAQ in the germline V gene (reference sequence). This CDR3 region has 18 residues. CDR3 residues: CASSLSGRGPANGETQYF. The CDR3 coding sequence is TGTGCCAGCAGCTTATCCGGAAGGGGTCCGGCAAATGGGGAGACCCAGTACTTC.

In the case of this clone: The junction and the germline gene differ at one end; a read error may be behind it. The rearrangement links TRBV28 to TRBJ1-2; TRBD1 is a possible D gene (6 bases). The CDR3 has 13 amino acids. Germline V gives CDR1 MDHEN, CDR2 SYDVKM. The CDR3 loop is CASSSLDSDQPGF. In DNA form, the CDR3 reads TGTGCCAGCAGTTCTTTGGACAGCGACCAACCGGGTTTC.

The gene calls are TRBV7-6 and TRBJ1-3; 11 nucleotides line up with TRBD1. V gave up 0 bases and J gave up 4 bases; unmatched junction bases: 5. Per germline, CDR1 SGHVS and CDR2 FNYEAQ. The CDR3 has 17 amino acids. The CDR3 DNA sequence: TGTGCCAGCAGCTTAGCGGGGCGGACAGGGGGCGGAAACACCATATATTTT. Translating gives CASSLAGRTGGGNTIYF.

This chain joins TRBV28 and TRBJ2-3; 7 positions agree with TRBD2. V lost 2 bases, J lost 6 bases, and 8 bases stayed unmatched. The V gene's germline CDR1 is MDHEN and CDR2 SYDVKM. The CDR3 contains 15 residues. The CDR3 loop reads CASSLGSGIMDTQYF. The CDR3 region has the DNA TGTGCCAGCAGTTTAGGGAGCGGGATAATGGATACGCAGTATTTT.

The chain carries TRBV3-1 (or the pseudogene TRBV3-2) and TRBJ2-3, with 7 bases identical to TRBD2. The length of the CDR3 is 15 residues. Germline V CDR1 and CDR2: LGHDT, YNNKEL (reference sequence). Trimming removed 6 bases from V and 3 bases from J; junction bases left unmatched: 9. CDR3 sequence: CASSEDWGGTDTQYF. The CDR3 DNA follows: TGTGCCAGCAGTGAGGACTGGGGGGGAACAGATACGCAGTATTTT.

CDR3: CATTNTGELFF. The CDR3 DNA sequence: TGTGCCACCACGAACACCGGGGAGCTGTTTTTT. The rearrangement uses TRBV7-9 and TRBJ2-2; no definite D call. The germline V and J ends were trimmed by 10 bases and 0 bases, with 3 bases remaining between them. Per the germline V gene, CDR1 is SEHNR and CDR2 is FQNEAQ (reference sequence). The CDR3 extends over 11 amino acids.

This chain uses TRBV18 with TRBJ2-5, with 8 bases that match TRBD2. This CDR3 contains 15 residues. Unmatched junction bases numbered 5, after V lost 0 bases and J lost 5 bases. CDR1 is KGHSH, CDR2 LQKENI, per germline. The CDR3 spells CASSPPVAGRETQYF. The CDR3 region has the DNA TGTGCCAGCTCACCACCGGTAGCGGGAAGGGAGACCCAGTACTTC. The full variable domain, its missing parts supplied by reference TRBV18 and TRBJ2-5, is NAGVMQNPRHLVRRRGQEARLRCSPMKGHSHVYWYRQLPEEGLKFMVYLQKENIIDESGMPKERFSAEFPKEGPSILRIQQVVRGDSAAYFCASSPPVAGRETQYFGPGTRLLVL.

The rearrangement uses TRBV30 and TRBJ2-7, with a weak D call TRBD2 (7 bases). Germline values: CDR1 GTSNPN, CDR2 SVGIG (reference sequence). This CDR3 contains 13 residues. V was pared by 8 bases and J by 2 bases, with 16 bases between. As DNA, the CDR3 is TGTGCCCAGAGGGGGGGGGCCCCCTACGAGCAGTACTTC. The encoded protein is CAQRGGAPYEQYF.

The chain joins TRBV24-1 to TRBJ2-1; D perhaps matches TRBD1 (6 bases). With 4 bases removed from V and 9 bases from J, the gap between germline ends came to 12 bases. The CDR3 runs 13 residues. CDR1 is KGHDR, CDR2 SFDVKD, per germline. The CDR3 region has the DNA TGTGCCACCAGTGACCCTAACAGGGCTGAGCAGTTCTTC. This encodes CATSDPNRAEQFF.